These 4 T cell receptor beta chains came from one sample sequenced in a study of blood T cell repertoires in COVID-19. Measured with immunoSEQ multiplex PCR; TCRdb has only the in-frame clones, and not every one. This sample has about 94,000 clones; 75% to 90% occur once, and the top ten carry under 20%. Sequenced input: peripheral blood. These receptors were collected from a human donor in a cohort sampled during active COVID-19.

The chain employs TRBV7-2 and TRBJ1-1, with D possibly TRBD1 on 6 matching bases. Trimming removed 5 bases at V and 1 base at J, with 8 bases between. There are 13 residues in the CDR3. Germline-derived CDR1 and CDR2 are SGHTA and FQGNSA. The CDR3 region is CASSTRGNTEAFF. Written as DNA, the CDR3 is TGTGCCAGCAGCACCAGGGGGAACACTGAAGCTTTCTTT.

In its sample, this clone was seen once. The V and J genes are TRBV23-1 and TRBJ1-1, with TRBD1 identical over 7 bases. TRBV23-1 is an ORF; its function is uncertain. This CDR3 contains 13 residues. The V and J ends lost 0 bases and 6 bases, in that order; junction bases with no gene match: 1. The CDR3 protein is CASSQSGGSEAFF. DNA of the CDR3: TGCGCCAGCAGTCAATCAGGGGGCTCTGAAGCTTTCTTT.

CDR3 amino acids: CASSLQGETQYF. CDR3 DNA: TGTGCCAGCAGCCTCCAGGGGGAGACCCAGTACTTC. The gene calls are TRBV3-1 (or the pseudogene TRBV3-2) and TRBJ2-5; D might be TRBD1 (6 bases). Trimming cost V 4 bases and J 5 bases, with 8 bases left between them. The CDR3 has 12 amino acids. Germline values: CDR1 LGHDT, CDR2 YNNKEL (reference sequence).

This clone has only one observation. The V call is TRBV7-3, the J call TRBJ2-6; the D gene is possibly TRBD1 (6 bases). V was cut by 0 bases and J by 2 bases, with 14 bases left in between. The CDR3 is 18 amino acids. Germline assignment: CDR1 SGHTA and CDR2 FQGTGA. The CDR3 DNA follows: TGTGCCAGCAGCTTAACCGGGACATTCTGGACTGGGGCCAACGTCCTGACTTTC. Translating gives CASSLTGTFWTGANVLTF.